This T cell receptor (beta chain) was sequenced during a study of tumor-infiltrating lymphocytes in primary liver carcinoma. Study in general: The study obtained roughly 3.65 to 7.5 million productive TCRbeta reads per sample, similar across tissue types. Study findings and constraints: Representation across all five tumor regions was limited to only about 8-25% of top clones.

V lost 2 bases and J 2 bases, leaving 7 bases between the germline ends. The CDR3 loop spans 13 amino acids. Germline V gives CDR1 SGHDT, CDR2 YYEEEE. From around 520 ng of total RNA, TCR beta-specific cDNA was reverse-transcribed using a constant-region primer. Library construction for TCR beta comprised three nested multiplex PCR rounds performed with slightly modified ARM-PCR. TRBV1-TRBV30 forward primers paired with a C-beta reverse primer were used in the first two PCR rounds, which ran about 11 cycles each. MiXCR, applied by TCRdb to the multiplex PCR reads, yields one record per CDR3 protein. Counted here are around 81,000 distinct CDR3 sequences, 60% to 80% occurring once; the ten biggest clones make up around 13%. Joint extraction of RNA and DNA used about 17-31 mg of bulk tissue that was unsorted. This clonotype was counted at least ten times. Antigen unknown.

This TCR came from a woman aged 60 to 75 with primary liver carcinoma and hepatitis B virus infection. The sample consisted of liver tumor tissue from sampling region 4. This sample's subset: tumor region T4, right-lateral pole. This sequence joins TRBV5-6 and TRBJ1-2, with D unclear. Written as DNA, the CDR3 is TGTGCCAGCAGCTTAAGGCAGAACTATGGCTACACCTTC. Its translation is CASSLRQNYGYTF.